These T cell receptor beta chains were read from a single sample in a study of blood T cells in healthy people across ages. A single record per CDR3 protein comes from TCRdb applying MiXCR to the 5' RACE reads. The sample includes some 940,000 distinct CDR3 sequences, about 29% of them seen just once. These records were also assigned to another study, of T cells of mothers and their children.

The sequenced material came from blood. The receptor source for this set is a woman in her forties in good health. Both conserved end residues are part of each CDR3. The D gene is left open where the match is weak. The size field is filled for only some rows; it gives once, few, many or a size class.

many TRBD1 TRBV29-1 CSVEPQGADTQYF
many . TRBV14 CASSQSFRPGVVRATQYF
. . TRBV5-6 CASSSLVNIQYF
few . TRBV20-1 CSARVGGDTQYF
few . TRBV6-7 CASSYTGQVAGYTF
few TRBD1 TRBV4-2 CASSPRTGENEKLFF
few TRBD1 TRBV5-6 CASSPPRGNYGYTF
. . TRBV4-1 CASSPRTEFNEKLFF
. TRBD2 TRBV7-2 CASGLGGAAGELFF
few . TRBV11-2 CASSPFTGNTEAFF
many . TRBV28 CASSLLSRGNIQYF
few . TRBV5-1 CASSAGANTEAFF
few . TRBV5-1 CASSLAGALNTEAFF
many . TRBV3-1 CASSQDRGYGYTF
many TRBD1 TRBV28 CASSPPGQLAFF
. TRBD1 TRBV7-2 CASSKQGAGNEKLFF
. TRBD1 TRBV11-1 CASSAGQALNSPLHF